This T cell receptor (beta chain) comes out of a study of neurological immune-mediated disorders (dated by TCRdb to about 2019). In the study overall: Peripheral blood TCR-beta repertoires from HTLV-I-associated myelopathy (HAM/TSP) patients, multiple sclerosis patients and healthy controls were compared by UMI-based sequencing. The roughly 110 TCR-beta libraries included longitudinal samples, technical triplicates and paired sorted CD4+ and CD8+ T-cell subsets alongside PBMC samples. Of the approximately 65 subjects in the cohort, about 14 were HAM/TSP patients, approximately 34 were multiple sclerosis patients, and about 20 were healthy controls.

cDNA was synthesized by template-switch 5'RACE using a primer carrying a 10-nucleotide random unique molecular identifier by which each TCR transcript was tagged. Over 180 million TCR-beta sequences, covering 15-18 subjects, were produced in each sequencing run. Total RNA was extracted with the RNeasy kit. Using the KAPA Real-time Library Amplification kit, TCR-beta VDJ regions were amplified with primers for the TCR constant region and the 5'RACE anchor. A first PCR added sample indexes and Illumina adaptors, after which a second PCR increased the library yield. After purification with Ampure beads, the TCR product of roughly 650 bp was size-selected on a 2% E-gel SizeSelection system. Before pooling, library quality was checked on a Bioanalyzer, concentration was measured with Qubit, and libraries were quantified with the Kapa Library Quantification kit. Paired-end 2 x 150 bp sequencing of the libraries was performed on an Illumina HiSeq 2500. To increase sequence diversity, roughly 24-32% phiX was spiked into each library pool. On the study's bioinformatics: Quality-filtered reads were processed with the UMI-based MiGEC pipeline, which removed over 85% of raw TCR sequences during error correction. IMGT germline references were used for aligning VDJ genes, and each clonotype was defined as a unique CDR3 amino acid sequence together with its V-J genes. VDJtools evaluated clonal expansion, Shannon diversity and CDR3 relatedness (CalcPairwiseDistances, ClusterSamples); CLCbio workbench built phylogenetic trees. Expanded clones were defined as having at least 8 unique UMIs, based on coefficient-of-variation modelling across technical triplicates. TCRdb trimmed the raw reads at Q25, called clones with MiXCR and kept productive beta chains. One record per CDR3 amino acid sequence lists the most common genes and DNA. The V and J calls follow TCRdb's processing rather than the paper's. The sample has 30,000 to 40,000 distinct CDR3 sequences on record, about 7% of them singletons. Of the sample, roughly 4.4% falls within the top ten clones.

General findings and caveats noted by the study authors: TCR clonal expansion was highest in HAM/TSP patients and lowest in MS patients, with MS patients falling below even healthy controls. Across subjects, expanded clones never shared an identical CDR3 amino acid sequence, which suggests that the TCR-beta repertoires in every group were private.

Ten or more counts support this clonotype. Its antigen is unknown. No per-base quality is available; no much larger clone lies one base away. Blood bank volunteers in Maryland, USA served as the healthy controls. Unsorted PBMC libraries were generated from 2 million PBMCs stored in RNAlater at -80 °C until RNA extraction. Peripheral blood was subjected to Ficoll-Hypaque density gradient centrifugation to isolate PBMCs, which were then cryopreserved in liquid nitrogen. This receptor was identified in a middle-aged woman in good health. Specimen: PBMCs.

The nucleotides read TGTGCCAGCAGCCAAGTGAGACAAGAGACCCAGTACTTC. It encodes CASSQVRQETQYF. The chain uses TRBV4-2 and TRBJ2-5, with the D gene too uncertain to name. From its cysteine to its phenylalanine, the CDR3 spans 13 amino acids. The DNA shown is the 39-base CDR3, in frame from base 1. The junction shows trimming of 1 base on V and 2 bases on J, plus 5 bases between the germline ends. The germline V gene provides CDR1 LGHNA and CDR2 YNFKEQ.